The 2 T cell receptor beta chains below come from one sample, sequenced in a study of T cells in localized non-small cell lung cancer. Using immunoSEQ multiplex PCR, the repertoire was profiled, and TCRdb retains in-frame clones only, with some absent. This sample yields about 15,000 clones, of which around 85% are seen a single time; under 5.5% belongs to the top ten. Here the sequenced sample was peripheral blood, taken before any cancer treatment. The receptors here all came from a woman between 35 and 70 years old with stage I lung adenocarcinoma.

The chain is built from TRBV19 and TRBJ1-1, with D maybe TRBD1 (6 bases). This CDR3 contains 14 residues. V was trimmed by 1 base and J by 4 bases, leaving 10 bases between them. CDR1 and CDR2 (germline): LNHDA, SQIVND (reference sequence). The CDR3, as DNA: TGTGCCAGTAGTATAGGGGGGGCCGTCACTGAAGCTTTCTTT. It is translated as CASSIGGAVTEAFF.

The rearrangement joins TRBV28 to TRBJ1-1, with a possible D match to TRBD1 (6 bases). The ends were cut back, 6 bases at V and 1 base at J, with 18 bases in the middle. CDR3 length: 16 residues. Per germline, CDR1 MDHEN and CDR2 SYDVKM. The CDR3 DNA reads TGTGCCAGCAGACCAATACAGGGTTTGAAGAACACTGAAGCTTTCTTT. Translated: CASRPIQGLKNTEAFF.